This TCR beta chain was captured by sequencing in a study of blood T cell repertoires in COVID-19. Study-level information: Sources were T cells, B-cell-depleted T cells, or PBMCs; the material itself was cDNA or gDNA.

Clones were sequenced by immunoSEQ multiplex PCR, and TCRdb holds only the in-frame ones, with some missing. The table includes 130,000 to 150,000 clones, over 75% detected once. J was trimmed by 4 bases and V by 3 bases; bases with no gene match: 12. Germline assignment: CDR1 MNHNS and CDR2 SASEGT. The CDR3 covers 17 residues. This clone showed up just once. Sequenced input: peripheral blood. The chain combines TRBV6-1 with TRBJ1-1; 9 bases are shared with TRBD1. The sequence derives from a woman aged 55-70 years with COVID-19, enrolled during active disease. CDR3 in DNA: TGTGCCAGCAGTGACGACCCCCTTGACAGGGGGGCCACTGAAGCTTTCTTT. This gives the protein CASSDDPLDRGATEAFF.